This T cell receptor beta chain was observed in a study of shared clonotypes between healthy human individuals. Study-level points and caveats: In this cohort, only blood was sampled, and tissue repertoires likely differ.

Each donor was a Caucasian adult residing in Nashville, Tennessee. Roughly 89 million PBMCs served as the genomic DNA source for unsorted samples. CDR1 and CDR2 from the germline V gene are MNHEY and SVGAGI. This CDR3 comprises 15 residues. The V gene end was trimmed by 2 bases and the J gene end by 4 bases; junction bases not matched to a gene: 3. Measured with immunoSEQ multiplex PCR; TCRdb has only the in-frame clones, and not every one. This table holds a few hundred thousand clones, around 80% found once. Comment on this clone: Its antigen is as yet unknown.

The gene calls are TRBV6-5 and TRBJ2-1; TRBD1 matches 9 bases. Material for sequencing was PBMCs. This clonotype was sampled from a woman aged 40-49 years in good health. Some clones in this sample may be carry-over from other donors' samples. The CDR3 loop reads CASSYGTGRYNEQFF. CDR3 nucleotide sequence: TGTGCCAGCAGTTACGGGACAGGGCGTTACAATGAGCAGTTCTTC.